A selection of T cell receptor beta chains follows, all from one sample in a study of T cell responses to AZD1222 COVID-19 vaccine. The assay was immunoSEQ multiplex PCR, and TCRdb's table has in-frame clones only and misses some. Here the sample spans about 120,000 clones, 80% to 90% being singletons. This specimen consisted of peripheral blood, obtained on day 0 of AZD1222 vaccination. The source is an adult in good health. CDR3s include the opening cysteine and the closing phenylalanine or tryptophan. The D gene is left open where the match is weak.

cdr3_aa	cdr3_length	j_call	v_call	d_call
CASTTPGQPQHF	12	TRBJ1-5	TRBV6-5	.
CASRNPGTYDDTQYF	15	TRBJ2-3	TRBV4-2	.
CASRDRDNYGYTF	13	TRBJ1-2	TRBV19	TRBD1
CASSSWTGHYEQYF	14	TRBJ2-7	TRBV5-5	TRBD1
CATSSTGSPGGYTF	14	TRBJ1-2	TRBV15	TRBD1
CASSYGTAYNSPLHF	15	TRBJ1-6	TRBV7-8	.
CASSSGTDNGYTF	13	TRBJ1-2	TRBV6-5	TRBD1
CASSPTRGDGDTQYF	15	TRBJ2-3	TRBV7-2	TRBD2
CASSPGRGSNYYEQYF	16	TRBJ2-7	TRBV7-6	TRBD2
CASSLEGPWGTQYF	14	TRBJ2-5	TRBV7-9	.
CASSQGTSRSGELFF	15	TRBJ2-2	TRBV3-1/TRBV3-2	TRBD2
CASKAGLGTDTQYF	14	TRBJ2-3	TRBV2	.
CASSRGRNYGYTF	13	TRBJ1-2	TRBV12-3/TRBV12-4	.
CASSATGGNIQYF	13	TRBJ2-4	TRBV6-4	TRBD1
CASSLLGGGYNEQFF	15	TRBJ2-1	TRBV5-5	.
CASSSGQGASPLHF	14	TRBJ1-6	TRBV7-8	TRBD1
CASSFGAVGGSRGNTEAFF	19	TRBJ1-1	TRBV12-1	.
CASSQVLVGNGYTF	14	TRBJ1-2	TRBV4-3	.
CASSPQATPNTDTQYF	16	TRBJ2-3	TRBV28	.
CASSQERGFPFYGYTF	16	TRBJ1-2	TRBV3-1/TRBV3-2	.
CASSDVGGRETQYF	14	TRBJ2-5	TRBV6-4	.
CASSIPGAGELFF	13	TRBJ2-2	TRBV19	.